This record covers a single T cell receptor beta chain. Its antigen is not known. This specimen belongs to a study of cytomegalovirus exposure and HLA in healthy donors. Study-wide results and limits: Judged likely to be a sequencing artifact was a cluster of highly shared sequence variants. Earlier analysis found most TCR beta V segments productive about 90% or about 30% of the time. Later genetic work tied a missense DCLRE1C variant to beta-chain V and J trimming. Some public TCRs appeared in many individuals, while most sequences were rare.

PCR primers comprised 60 Vbeta and 13 Jbeta primers. Using immunoSEQ multiplex PCR, the repertoire was profiled, and TCRdb retains in-frame clones only, with some absent. The sample has 110,000 or so clones; around 63% are singletons. V lost 7 bases, J lost 1 base, and 7 bases stayed unmatched. CDR1 and CDR2 from the germline V gene are MDHEN and SYDVKM. This CDR3 contains 15 residues. Sample: PBMCs. This chain uses TRBV28 with TRBJ1-1; 9 positions match TRBD1. This TCR was recovered from a man aged 25 to 40 in good health and CMV-seronegative. CDR3 nucleotides: TGTGCCAGCAACCTGGACAGGGGTTGGAACACTGAAGCTTTCTTT. Protein product: CASNLDRGWNTEAFF.